Given below is one T cell receptor beta chain in context. What it binds is unknown. Generated by immunoSEQ multiplex PCR, the TCRdb table keeps only in-frame clones and is missing some. The sample contains fewer than 110,000 clones, over 80% of which appear only once. The CDR3 covers 16 residues. After removal of 3 bases from V and 3 bases from J, the junction contained 7 bases not matched to a gene. Per germline, CDR1 LNHNV and CDR2 YYDKDF (reference sequence). Second-dose groups at about 4 or about 12 weeks were pooled. The data were obtained in a study of T cell responses to AZD1222 COVID-19 vaccine. Study results and limitations: Nearly half of spike-specific TCRs reportedly target variant regions that are unmutated in the B.1.351 and B.1.1.7 variants. Most donors were white British and more were female, and clonal diversity was possibly underestimated. With dominance at 160-218 and 743-854, vaccine-associated CD4 TCRs spanned spike.

The TCR originated in an adult who received the AZD1222 COVID-19 vaccine. Sequencing used peripheral blood, obtained 28 days after the second AZD1222 dose. The genes are TRBV15 and TRBJ2-3; the match to TRBD1 covers 9 bases. CDR3 in amino acids: CATSSQPGQGTDTQYF. CDR3 nucleotides: TGTGCCACCAGCAGCCAACCGGGACAGGGAACAGATACGCAGTATTTT.